The clone carrying this T cell receptor (beta chain) was seen a handful of times. Additional DNA sequences in this sample encode the identical CDR3. The data derive from a study of blood T cell repertoires in COVID-19. Turning to the study itself: Researchers got acute and convalescent COVID-19 samples from the United States, Italy and Spain. T cells, B-cell-depleted T cells, or PBMCs provided the cDNA or gDNA that served as material.

Authors' analysis steps: Amplification from reference gene primers served as the basis for estimated nucleated cell counts. Sequenced by immunoSEQ multiplex PCR; TCRdb stores in-frame clones only, minus some. That table gives V, J and clone size, and the DNA gave D and trimming. This table holds some 120,000 clones, over 60% found once. Germline V lookup: CDR1 SGHAT, CDR2 FQNNGV. The length of the CDR3 is 15 residues. Trimming cost V 3 bases and J 1 base, with 11 bases left between them. This receptor was taken from a man aged 40-49 years with active or convalescent COVID-19. Sequenced material: peripheral blood. V gene TRBV11-2 combines with J gene TRBJ2-3; a possible D gene is TRBD2 (5 bases). CDR3 in amino acids: CASSLSGGGTDTQYF. CDR3 DNA: TGTGCCAGCAGCTTGTCCGGAGGAGGCACAGATACGCAGTATTTT.